These 10 T cell receptor beta chains were all obtained from the same sample, sequenced in a study of PD-1 blockade in mismatch repair-deficient tumors. Only in-frame clones appear in the TCRdb table, and some are missing; sequencing was by immunoSEQ multiplex PCR. The table records 40,000 or so clones, over 80% of them present only once. Sequences were derived from PBMCs, sampled roughly 39 weeks after starting pembrolizumab. Receptors were obtained from an adult with mismatch repair-deficient cancer.

This chain uses TRBV9 with TRBJ1-1, with D maybe TRBD1 (6 bases). The CDR3 totals 16 residues. Germline values: CDR1 SGDLS, CDR2 YYNGEE. The V end was cut by 0 bases, the J end by 1 base, with 13 bases between. In DNA form, the CDR3 reads TGTGCCAGCAGCGTAGTTGTGGGGGCCGGGAACACTGAAGCTTTCTTT. It yields the protein CASSVVVGAGNTEAFF.

This chain links TRBV7-9 with TRBJ1-5, with 10 bases aligning to TRBD1. The CDR3 extends over 16 amino acids. Germline V gene data show CDR1 as SEHNR and CDR2 as FQNEAQ (reference sequence). The J segment lost 3 bases and the V segment lost 2 bases, leaving 4 bases of the junction unmatched. The CDR3 DNA follows: TGTGCCAGCAGCTTACCCGACAGGGGGCTCAATCAGCCCCAGCATTTT. Translating gives CASSLPDRGLNQPQHF.

Comment on this clone: Relative to the germline gene, one junction end is altered; a read error may explain this. V is TRBV9 and J is TRBJ2-7; tentatively, D is TRBD2 (6 bases). The CDR3 runs 15 residues. Germline V CDR1 and CDR2: SGDLS, YYNGEE. The DNA of the CDR3 is TGTGCCAACAGCCCGTCGGGGGTAGCGGCGGTCGAGCAGTACTTC. This translates into CANSPSGVAAVEQYF.

This chain uses TRBV6-4 with TRBJ2-1; D is unclear. This CDR3 contains 15 residues. In germline, CDR1 is MRHNA, CDR2 SNTAGT. Trimming removed 4 bases at V and 0 bases at J, with 10 bases between. The CDR3 protein is CASSVSSSSYNEQFF. CDR3 DNA sequence: TGTGCCAGCAGTGTTAGCAGTAGCTCCTACAATGAGCAGTTCTTC.

This chain connects TRBV30 to TRBJ2-7; 13 nucleotides agree with TRBD2. CDR1 and CDR2 (germline): GTSNPN, SVGIG (reference sequence). The CDR3 is 14 amino acids. J lost 3 bases, V lost 5 bases, and 4 bases had no gene match. CDR3 in DNA: TGTGCCTGGGCCCGACTAGCGGGGGGCTACGAGCAGTACTTC. This sequence encodes CAWARLAGGYEQYF.

The V gene is TRBV2, the J gene TRBJ1-1, with 7 bases lining up with TRBD1. The CDR3 runs to 15 residues. The germline CDR1 and CDR2 sequences are SNHLY and FYNNEI. V lost 5 bases and J lost 5; bases outside the gene matches: 11. This CDR3 is CASSIPTGKETEAFF. The CDR3 DNA follows: TGTGCCAGCAGTATTCCGACAGGGAAGGAGACTGAAGCTTTCTTT.

The gene calls are TRBV11-3 and TRBJ2-1; 8 nucleotides agree with TRBD2. Germline trimming cut 5 bases from V and 1 base from J; bases unmatched to any gene: 7. In germline, CDR1 is SGHNT, CDR2 YENEEA. This CDR3 contains 16 residues. CDR3 coding DNA: TGTGCCAGCAGCGGAGTCACTAGCGGATCCTACAATGAGCAGTTCTTC. As protein: CASSGVTSGSYNEQFF.

In nucleotides, the CDR3 is TGTGCCAGCCTACCAGGGGGGAGCAATCAGCCCCAGCATTTT. Amino acids: CASLPGGSNQPQHF. The chain couples TRBV28 to TRBJ1-5; TRBD1 agrees at 7 bases. CDR1 is MDHEN, CDR2 SYDVKM, per germline. V was clipped by 8 bases and J by 1 base; unmatched bases: 5. The CDR3 extends over 14 amino acids.

V usage is TRBV4-1 and J usage is TRBJ2-1, with TRBD2 identical over 13 bases. Germline-derived CDR1 and CDR2 are MGHRA and YSYEKL. This CDR3 contains 16 residues. V trimming: 1 base; J trimming: 9 bases; junction bases outside the gene matches: 6. CDR3 loop: CASSQGGLAGAAEQFF. The CDR3 DNA is TGCGCCAGCAGCCAAGGCGGACTAGCGGGAGCGGCTGAGCAGTTCTTC.

This clone was seen only a few times. The genes are TRBV11-3 and TRBJ2-7, with 7 bases identical to TRBD2. This CDR3 contains 17 residues. Germline CDR1 SGHNT, CDR2 YENEEA. The ends lost 2 bases at V and 7 bases at J; junction bases unmatched: 17. CDR3 bases: TGTGCCAGCAGCTTAACCGCATCGCGGGAGTCCCAGTCGGAGCAGTACTTC. It is translated as CASSLTASRESQSEQYF. Filled out from reference TRBV11-3 and TRBJ2-7, the complete variable domain reads EAGVVQSPRYKIIEKKQPVAFWCNPISGHNTLYWYLQNLGQGPELLIRYENEEAVDDSQLPKDRFSAERLKGVDSTLKIQPAELGDSAVYLCASSLTASRESQSEQYFGPGTRLTVT.